These T cell receptor beta chains were read from a single sample in a study of identical twins. TCRdb passed the 5' RACE reads through MiXCR, listing each CDR3 protein once. The table lists under 350,000 distinct CDR3 sequences, roughly 8.6% of them singletons, with roughly 6.4% in the top ten. In addition, the sample was reused for a study of yellow fever vaccine responses in identical twins.

The sample was CD8+ T cells sorted from blood. These receptors all stem from a young woman in good health. Each CDR3 is given with its conserved first and last residue. Each record gives: clone size, J gene, D gene, V gene, CDR3 DNA, CDR3 protein. A D gene is named only where the DNA matches it firmly. Rows give clone size only sometimes, using once, few, many, or a class for an expanded clone.

clone_size: few
j_call: TRBJ2-1
d_call: -
v_call: TRBV4-3
cdr3_nt: TGCGCCAGCAGCCAAGTTGCAGGGGATAAATCGCCCTACAATGAGCAGTTCTTC
cdr3_aa: CASSQVAGDKSPYNEQFF

clone_size: few
j_call: TRBJ2-3
d_call: TRBD2
v_call: TRBV28
cdr3_nt: TGTGCCAGCAGGGAACTAGCGGATAGCACAGATACGCAGTATTTT
cdr3_aa: CASRELADSTDTQYF

clone_size: many
j_call: TRBJ2-2
d_call: -
v_call: TRBV5-1
cdr3_nt: TGCGCCAGCAGCCCTGAAGACAGATTCAACACCGGGGAGCTGTTTTTT
cdr3_aa: CASSPEDRFNTGELFF

clone_size: many
j_call: TRBJ2-2
d_call: TRBD2
v_call: TRBV7-9
cdr3_nt: TGTGCCAGCAGCTTAATTCGAGCGGGAGGGTTCACCGGGGAGCTGTTTTTT
cdr3_aa: CASSLIRAGGFTGELFF

clone_size: many
j_call: TRBJ2-5
d_call: TRBD1
v_call: TRBV20-1
cdr3_nt: TGCAGTGGAAGGACAGGGGATCCGTCGGAGACCCAGTACTTC
cdr3_aa: CSGRTGDPSETQYF

clone_size: many
j_call: TRBJ1-1
d_call: -
v_call: TRBV29-1
cdr3_nt: TGCAGCGTTGAAGCGGTGAACACTGAAGCTTTCTTT
cdr3_aa: CSVEAVNTEAFF

clone_size: -
j_call: TRBJ2-1
d_call: TRBD1
v_call: TRBV20-1
cdr3_nt: TGCAGTGCCGGAACAGGGGAAGCCTACAATGAGCAGTTCTTC
cdr3_aa: CSAGTGEAYNEQFF

clone_size: -
j_call: TRBJ1-2
d_call: -
v_call: TRBV29-1
cdr3_nt: TGCAGCGTCCCGGGGGGCTACACCTTC
cdr3_aa: CSVPGGYTF

clone_size: -
j_call: TRBJ2-3
d_call: TRBD2
v_call: TRBV15
cdr3_nt: TGTGCCACCAGCACGACGACTAGCGGGGACACAGATACGCAGTATTTT
cdr3_aa: CATSTTTSGDTDTQYF

clone_size: -
j_call: TRBJ2-3
d_call: TRBD2
v_call: TRBV10-3
cdr3_nt: TGTGCCATCAATAAACTAGCGGGGGACACAGATACGCGGTATTTT
cdr3_aa: CAINKLAGDTDTRYF

clone_size: few
j_call: TRBJ2-3
d_call: TRBD2
v_call: TRBV7-9
cdr3_nt: TGTGCCAGCAGCGAGCGGACTAGCGGAGGGGAAACAGATACGCAGTATTTT
cdr3_aa: CASSERTSGGETDTQYF

clone_size: -
j_call: TRBJ2-5
d_call: -
v_call: TRBV7-8
cdr3_nt: TGTGCCAGCAGCTTAGCGAGGTTTGGGGAGACCCAGTACTTC
cdr3_aa: CASSLARFGETQYF

clone_size: few
j_call: TRBJ1-4
d_call: -
v_call: TRBV4-3
cdr3_nt: TGCGCCAGCAGCCAAGACAGCCACCCCAATGAAAAACTGTTTTTT
cdr3_aa: CASSQDSHPNEKLFF

clone_size: -
j_call: TRBJ2-1
d_call: TRBD2
v_call: TRBV29-1
cdr3_nt: TGCAGCGTTGTTCTTGGCGGGGGGTTATACAATGAGCAGTTCTTC
cdr3_aa: CSVVLGGGLYNEQFF

clone_size: many
j_call: TRBJ2-7
d_call: -
v_call: TRBV10-1
cdr3_nt: TGCGCCAGCAGTGATGGGTCCCGGGAGCAGTACTTC
cdr3_aa: CASSDGSREQYF

clone_size: once
j_call: TRBJ2-1
d_call: -
v_call: TRBV20-1
cdr3_nt: TGCAGTGTCAGGACAGCTTCGTCCTACAATGAGCAGTTCTTC
cdr3_aa: CSVRTASSYNEQFF

clone_size: -
j_call: TRBJ2-1
d_call: -
v_call: TRBV10-3
cdr3_nt: TGTGCCATCAGTGATCTAGGGAGCTCCTACAATGAGCAGTTCTTC
cdr3_aa: CAISDLGSSYNEQFF

clone_size: many
j_call: TRBJ2-1
d_call: TRBD1
v_call: TRBV10-3
cdr3_nt: TGTGCCATCCGCAGTGACGGGACAGGGTGGGCGAATGAGCAGTTCTTC
cdr3_aa: CAIRSDGTGWANEQFF

clone_size: -
j_call: TRBJ2-3
d_call: -
v_call: TRBV27
cdr3_nt: TGTGCCAGCAGTTTATTTTCTGGCTCTAAACGCACAGATACGCAGTATTTT
cdr3_aa: CASSLFSGSKRTDTQYF

clone_size: few
j_call: TRBJ2-7
d_call: TRBD2
v_call: TRBV4-3
cdr3_nt: TGCGCCAGCAGCCAAGATTTATACACGGGAGGATACGAGCAGTACTTC
cdr3_aa: CASSQDLYTGGYEQYF

clone_size: few
j_call: TRBJ2-1
d_call: TRBD2
v_call: TRBV9
cdr3_nt: TGTGCCAGCAGCGTAGGCTACGGGGGGGGCAATGAGCAGTTCTTC
cdr3_aa: CASSVGYGGGNEQFF

clone_size: -
j_call: TRBJ2-7
d_call: TRBD2
v_call: TRBV28
cdr3_nt: TGTGCCAGCAGTTTTACTCTAGCGGGAGCCGAGCAGTACTTC
cdr3_aa: CASSFTLAGAEQYF

clone_size: -
j_call: TRBJ2-7
d_call: TRBD1
v_call: TRBV28
cdr3_nt: TGTGCCAGCACCCCAGGGGGTTCCCCCTCCTACGAGCAGTACTTC
cdr3_aa: CASTPGGSPSYEQYF

clone_size: -
j_call: TRBJ2-7
d_call: TRBD2
v_call: TRBV5-1
cdr3_nt: TGCGCCAGCAGCCCGGGACTAGCGGGAGGAAGTAAGCAGTACTTC
cdr3_aa: CASSPGLAGGSKQYF

clone_size: many
j_call: TRBJ2-7
d_call: -
v_call: TRBV5-1
cdr3_nt: TGCGCCAGCAGCGTCTACGGGGGTGGACCCTACGAGCAGTACTTC
cdr3_aa: CASSVYGGGPYEQYF

clone_size: many
j_call: TRBJ1-1
d_call: -
v_call: TRBV5-1
cdr3_nt: TGCGCCAGCAGCTTGGGCCTCGGGGGACCTAACACTGAAGCTTTCTTT
cdr3_aa: CASSLGLGGPNTEAFF

clone_size: -
j_call: TRBJ2-4
d_call: TRBD2
v_call: TRBV20-1
cdr3_nt: TGCAGTGCTAGAAAGAGAAGCGGGAGGTTTGCCAAAAACATTCAGTACTTC
cdr3_aa: CSARKRSGRFAKNIQYF